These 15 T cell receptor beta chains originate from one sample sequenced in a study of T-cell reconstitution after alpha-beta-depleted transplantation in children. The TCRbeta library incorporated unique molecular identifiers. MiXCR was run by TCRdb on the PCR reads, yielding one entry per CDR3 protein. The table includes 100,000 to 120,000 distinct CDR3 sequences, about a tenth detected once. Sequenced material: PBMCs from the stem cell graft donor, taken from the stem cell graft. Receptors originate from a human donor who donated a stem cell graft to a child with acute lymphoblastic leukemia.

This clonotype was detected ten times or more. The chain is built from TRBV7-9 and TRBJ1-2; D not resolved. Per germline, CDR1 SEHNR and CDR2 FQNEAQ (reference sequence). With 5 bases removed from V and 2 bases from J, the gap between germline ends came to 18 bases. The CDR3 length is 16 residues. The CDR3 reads CASSPSVVRENYGYTF. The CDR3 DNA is TGTGCCAGCAGCCCCTCCGTCGTTCGGGAAAACTATGGCTACACCTTC. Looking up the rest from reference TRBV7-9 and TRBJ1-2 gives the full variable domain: DTGVSQNPRHKITKRGQNVTFRCDPISEHNRLYWYRQTLGQGPEFLTYFQNEAQLEKSRLLSDRFSAERPKGSFSTLEIQRTEQGDSAMYLCASSPSVVRENYGYTFGSGTRLTVV.

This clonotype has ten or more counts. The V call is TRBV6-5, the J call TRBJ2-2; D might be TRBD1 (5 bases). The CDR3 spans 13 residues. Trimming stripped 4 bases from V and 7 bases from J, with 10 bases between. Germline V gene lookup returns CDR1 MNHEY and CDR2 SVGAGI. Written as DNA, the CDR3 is TGTGCCAGCAGTTCCTTCCAGGGCGGGGAGCTGTTTTTT. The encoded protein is CASSSFQGGELFF.

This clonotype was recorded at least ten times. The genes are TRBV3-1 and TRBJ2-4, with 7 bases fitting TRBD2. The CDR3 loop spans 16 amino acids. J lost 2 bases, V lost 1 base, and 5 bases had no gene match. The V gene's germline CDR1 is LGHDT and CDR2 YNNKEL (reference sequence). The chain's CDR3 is CASSQGEGTTKNIQYF. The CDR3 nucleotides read TGTGCCAGCAGCCAAGGGGAGGGCACGACCAAAAACATTCAGTACTTC.

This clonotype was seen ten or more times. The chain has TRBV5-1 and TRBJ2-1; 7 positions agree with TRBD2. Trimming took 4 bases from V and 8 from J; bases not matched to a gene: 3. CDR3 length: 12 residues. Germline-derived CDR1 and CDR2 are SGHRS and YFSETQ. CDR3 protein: CASSKGRDEQFF. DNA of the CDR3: TGCGCCAGCAGCAAGGGGAGGGATGAGCAGTTCTTC. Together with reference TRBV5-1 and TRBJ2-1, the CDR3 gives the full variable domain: KAGVTQTPRYLIKTRGQQVTLSCSPISGHRSVSWYQQTPGQGLQFLFEYFSETQRNKGNFPGRFSGRQFSNSRSEMNVSTLELGDSALYLCASSKGRDEQFFGPGTRLTVL.

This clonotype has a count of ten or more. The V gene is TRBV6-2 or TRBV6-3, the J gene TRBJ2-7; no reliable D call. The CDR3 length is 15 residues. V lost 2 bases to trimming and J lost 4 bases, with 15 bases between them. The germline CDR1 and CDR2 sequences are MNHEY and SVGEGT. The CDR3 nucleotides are TGTGCCAGCAGTTACAGAAGGGCGGCTCGGTACGAGCAGTACTTC. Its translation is CASSYRRAARYEQYF.

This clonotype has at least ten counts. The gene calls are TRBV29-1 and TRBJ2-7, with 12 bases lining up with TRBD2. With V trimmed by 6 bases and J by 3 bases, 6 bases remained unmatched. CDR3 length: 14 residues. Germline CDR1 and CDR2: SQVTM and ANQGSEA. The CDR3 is CSVWTSGKIYEQYF. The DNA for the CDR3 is TGCAGCGTCTGGACTAGCGGGAAGATCTACGAGCAGTACTTC.

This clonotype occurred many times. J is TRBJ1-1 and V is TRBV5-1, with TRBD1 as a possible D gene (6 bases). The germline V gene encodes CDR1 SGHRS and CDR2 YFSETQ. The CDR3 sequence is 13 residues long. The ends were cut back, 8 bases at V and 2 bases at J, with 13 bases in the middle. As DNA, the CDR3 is TGCGCCAGTCGCTCGGGGGGCAACACTGAAGCTTTCTTT. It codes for CASRSGGNTEAFF.

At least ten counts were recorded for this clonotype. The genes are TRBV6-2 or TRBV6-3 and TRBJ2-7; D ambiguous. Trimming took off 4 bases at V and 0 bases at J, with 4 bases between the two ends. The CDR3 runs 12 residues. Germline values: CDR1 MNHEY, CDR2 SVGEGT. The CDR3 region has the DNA TGTGCCAGCAGTTGGGACTCCTACGAGCAGTACTTC. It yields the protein CASSWDSYEQYF.

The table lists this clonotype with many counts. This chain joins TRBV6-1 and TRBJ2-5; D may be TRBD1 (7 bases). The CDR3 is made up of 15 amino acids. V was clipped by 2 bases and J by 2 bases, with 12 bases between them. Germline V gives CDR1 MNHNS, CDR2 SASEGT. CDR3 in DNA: TGTGCCAGCAGTGAAAGGCGGGACAGACAAGAGACCCAGTACTTC. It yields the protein CASSERRDRQETQYF.

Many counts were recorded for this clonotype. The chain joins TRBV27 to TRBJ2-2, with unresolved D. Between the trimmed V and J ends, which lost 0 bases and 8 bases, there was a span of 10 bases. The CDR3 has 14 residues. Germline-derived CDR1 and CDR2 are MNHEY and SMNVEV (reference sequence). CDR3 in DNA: TGTGCCAGCAGTTTATCCCGAGTAACAGGGGAGCTGTTTTTT. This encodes CASSLSRVTGELFF.

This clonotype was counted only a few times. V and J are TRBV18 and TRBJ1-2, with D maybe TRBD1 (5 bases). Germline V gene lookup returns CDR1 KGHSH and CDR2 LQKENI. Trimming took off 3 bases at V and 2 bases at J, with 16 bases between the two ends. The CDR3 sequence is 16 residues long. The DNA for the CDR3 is TGTGCCAGCTCACCTCCCTATCGCCCAGGGAACTATGGCTACACCTTC. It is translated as CASSPPYRPGNYGYTF.

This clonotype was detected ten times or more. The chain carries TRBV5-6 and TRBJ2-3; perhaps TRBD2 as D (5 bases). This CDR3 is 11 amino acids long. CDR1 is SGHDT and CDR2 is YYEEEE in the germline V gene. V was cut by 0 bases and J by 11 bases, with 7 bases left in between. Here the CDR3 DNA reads TGTGCCAGCAGCTTGGGCGGGTTGCAGTATTTT. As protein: CASSLGGLQYF.

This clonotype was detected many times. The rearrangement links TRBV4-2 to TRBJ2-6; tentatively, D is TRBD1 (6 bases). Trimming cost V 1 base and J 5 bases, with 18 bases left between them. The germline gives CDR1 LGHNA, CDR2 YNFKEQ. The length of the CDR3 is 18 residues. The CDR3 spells CASSQAIPRDIWANVLTF. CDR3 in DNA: TGTGCCAGCAGCCAAGCCATCCCTCGGGACATATGGGCCAACGTCCTGACTTTC.

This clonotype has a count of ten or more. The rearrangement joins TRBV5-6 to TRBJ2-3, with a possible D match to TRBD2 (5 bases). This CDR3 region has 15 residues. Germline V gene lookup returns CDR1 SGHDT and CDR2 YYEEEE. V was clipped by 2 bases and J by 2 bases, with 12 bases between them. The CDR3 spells CASSFGLQDTDTQYF. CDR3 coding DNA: TGTGCCAGCAGCTTCGGACTGCAAGACACAGATACGCAGTATTTT.

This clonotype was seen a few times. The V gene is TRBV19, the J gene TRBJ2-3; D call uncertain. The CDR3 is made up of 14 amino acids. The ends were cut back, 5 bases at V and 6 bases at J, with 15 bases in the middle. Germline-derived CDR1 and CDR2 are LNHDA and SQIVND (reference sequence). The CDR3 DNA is TGTGCCAGTAGTCCACGCCACCCCGGGGATACGCAGTATTTT. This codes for CASSPRHPGDTQYF.